The next 20 T cell receptor beta chains were all read from a single sample in a study of T cell responses to AZD1222 COVID-19 vaccine. Sequencing used immunoSEQ multiplex PCR; TCRdb keeps in-frame clones, though not all of them. The sample carries about 120,000 clones, under 95% recorded once. The sequencing used peripheral blood, collected 28 days after the second AZD1222 dose. Every receptor here comes from an adult who received the AZD1222 COVID-19 vaccine.

V gene TRBV6-5 combines with J gene TRBJ1-4, with a tentative D call TRBD1 (5 bases). This CDR3 region has 14 residues. Per the germline V gene, CDR1 is MNHEY and CDR2 is SVGAGI. V was cut by 7 bases and J by 7 bases, with 16 bases left in between. The CDR3 region has the DNA TGTGCCAGCACTAAGGGAGGGGCGAGTGAAAAACTGTTTTTT. Amino acid sequence: CASTKGGASEKLFF.

This clone was counted once. J is TRBJ2-7 and V is TRBV5-6; D gene uncertain. Trimming removed 7 bases from V and 2 bases from J, with 4 bases in between. The CDR3 covers 10 residues. Germline-derived CDR1 and CDR2 are SGHDT and YYEEEE. The DNA of the CDR3 is TGTGCCAGCGGGACCTACGAGCAGTACTTC. This codes for CASGTYEQYF. The entire variable domain, with the rest obtained from reference TRBV5-6 and TRBJ2-7, is as follows: DAGVTQSPTHLIKTRGQQVTLRCSPKSGHDTVSWYQQALGQGPQFIFQYYEEEERQRGNFPDRFSGHQFPNYSSELNVNALLLGDSALYLCASGTYEQYFGPGTRLTVT.

The chain has TRBV10-3 and TRBJ1-1; 8 bases are a match to TRBD1. CDR3 length: 13 residues. Germline CDR1 and CDR2: ENHRY and SYGVKD. V dropped 11 bases and J dropped 3; count of bases not matched to a gene: 8. The CDR3 nucleotides are TGTGCCGGCCAGGGGGCGGGTGACACTGAAGCTTTCTTT. This encodes CAGQGAGDTEAFF.

This chain joins TRBV23-1 and TRBJ1-6; 9 bases are shared with TRBD1. TRBV23-1 falls under the ORF class, with uncertain function. There are 22 residues in the CDR3. The V segment lost 4 bases and the J segment 1 base; nucleotides outside the gene matches: 20. The CDR3: CASSRIEENAGTGRSYNSPLHF. CDR3 DNA sequence: TGCGCCAGCAGTCGTATCGAGGAGAATGCCGGGACAGGGAGGTCCTATAATTCACCCCTCCACTTT.

The chain links TRBV5-4 to TRBJ1-1; perhaps TRBD1 as D (5 bases). This CDR3 contains 13 residues. The ends were cut back, 9 bases at V and 3 bases at J, with 15 bases in the middle. Per germline, CDR1 SGHNT and CDR2 YYREEE (reference sequence). CDR3 loop: CATAVGEDTEAFF. CDR3 bases: TGTGCCACCGCGGTGGGGGAGGACACTGAAGCTTTCTTT. Using reference TRBV5-4 and TRBJ1-1 for the parts outside the CDR3, the full variable domain is ETGVTQSPTHLIKTRGQQVTLRCSSQSGHNTVSWYQQALGQGPQFIFQYYREEENGRGNFPPRFSGLQFPNYSSELNVNALELDDSALYLCATAVGEDTEAFFGQGTRLTVV.

J is TRBJ2-1 and V is TRBV28; D unresolved. Germline loops: CDR1 MDHEN, CDR2 SYDVKM. The V and J ends lost 7 bases and 7 bases respectively, with 20 bases between them. The CDR3 loop spans 15 amino acids. The CDR3 nucleotides are TGTGCCAGCAAATCAGCCTCGGAAAATTCGAATGAGCAGTTCTTC. It yields the protein CASKSASENSNEQFF.

The chain uses TRBV6-5 and TRBJ2-7; 12 bases align to TRBD1. The germline V gene has CDR1 MNHEY and CDR2 SVGAGI. This CDR3 contains 15 residues. Trimming at V came to 4 bases and at J to 4 bases, leaving 5 bases not matched to a gene. As DNA, the CDR3 is TGTGCCAGCAGTTGGGACAGGGGGCTAGGATACGAGCAGTACTTC. It translates to CASSWDRGLGYEQYF.

This clone was found a few times. The junction departs from germline at one end; a sequencing error may be responsible. J is TRBJ2-7 and V is TRBV14, with no clear D. Per the germline V gene, CDR1 is SGHDN and CDR2 is FVKESK. The CDR3 length is 11 residues. Here the CDR3 reads CASSKDYEQYF. CDR3 DNA: TGTGCCAGCAGCAAAGACTACGAGCAGTACTTC.

V is TRBV4-3 and J is TRBJ2-1, with 9 positions matching TRBD2. The CDR3 spans 14 residues. Germline assignment: CDR1 LGHNA and CDR2 YSLEER. The V segment lost 0 bases and the J segment 10 bases; nucleotides outside the gene matches: 4. The CDR3 here is CASSQESGGREQFF. DNA for the CDR3: TGCGCCAGCAGCCAAGAGAGCGGGGGGAGGGAGCAGTTCTTC.

The V gene is TRBV19, the J gene TRBJ1-6; TRBD1 aligns across 11 bases. V shed 7 bases, J shed 6 bases, and the junction held 14 bases outside the gene matches. In germline, CDR1 is LNHDA, CDR2 SQIVND (reference sequence). The CDR3 spans 18 residues. This CDR3 is CASTPGSGQGGLNSPLHF. The DNA for the CDR3 is TGTGCCAGTACCCCCGGATCGGGACAGGGGGGCCTTAATTCACCCCTCCACTTT.

The chain recombines TRBV19 with TRBJ1-1, with D possibly TRBD1 on 5 matching bases. Germline V gene lookup returns CDR1 LNHDA and CDR2 SQIVND (reference sequence). Trimming removed 3 bases at V and 5 bases at J, with 16 bases between. The CDR3 is 15 amino acids. The CDR3 region is CASSMVHRWGTEAFF. The CDR3 nucleotides are TGTGCCAGTAGTATGGTACACAGGTGGGGGACTGAAGCTTTCTTT.

Written as DNA, the CDR3 is TGTGCCAGCAGCTTAGTCGGGACAGGGTTGGAAGCTTTCTTT. Encoded protein: CASSLVGTGLEAFF. The chain joins TRBV11-2 to TRBJ1-1; 9 bases are shared with TRBD1. V dropped 1 base and J dropped 8; count of bases not matched to a gene: 5. Looked up from germline, CDR1 is SGHAT and CDR2 is FQNNGV. This CDR3 comprises 14 residues. Complete variable domain (other parts from reference TRBV11-2 and TRBJ1-1): EAGVAQSPRYKIIEKRQSVAFWCNPISGHATLYWYQQILGQGPKLLIQFQNNGVVDDSQLPKDRFSAERLKGVDSTLKIQPAKLEDSAVYLCASSLVGTGLEAFFGQGTRLTVV.

This sequence joins TRBV18 and TRBJ2-7; 10 bases are a match to TRBD1. The CDR3 spans 18 residues. The V gene's germline CDR1 is KGHSH and CDR2 LQKENI. The J segment lost 3 bases and the V segment lost 2 bases, leaving 13 bases of the junction unmatched. The CDR3 bases are TGTGCCAGCTCACCAAAAAACTCACCGGGACAGGGGTTCTACGAGCAGTACTTC. Translated, it gives CASSPKNSPGQGFYEQYF.

This CDR3 reads CASSIWGGGLAGNNEQFF. CDR3 sequence (DNA): TGTGCCAGTAGTATTTGGGGCGGAGGACTAGCGGGGAACAATGAGCAGTTCTTC. The genes are TRBV19 and TRBJ2-1; 12 bases line up with TRBD2. CDR1 and CDR2 (germline): LNHDA, SQIVND (reference sequence). This CDR3 region has 18 residues. V gave up 3 bases and J gave up 5 bases; unmatched junction bases: 11.

The chain couples TRBV4-1 to TRBJ1-2; 9 positions match TRBD1. The CDR3 extends over 14 amino acids. CDR1 is MGHRA and CDR2 is YSYEKL in the germline V gene. Trimming removed 1 base from V and 5 bases from J; junction bases left unmatched: 2. The chain's CDR3 is CASSQGTGVYGYTF. In DNA form, the CDR3 reads TGCGCCAGCAGCCAAGGGACAGGGGTTTATGGCTACACCTTC.

The chain joins TRBV10-2 to TRBJ2-1; 10 bases line up with TRBD1. V dropped 0 bases and J dropped 10; count of bases not matched to a gene: 12. CDR3 size: 17 residues. Germline lookup yields CDR1 WSHSY and CDR2 SAAADI. The CDR3 spells CASSESGTGAPSGEQFF. CDR3 DNA sequence: TGCGCCAGCAGTGAGTCAGGGACAGGGGCCCCCTCGGGGGAGCAGTTCTTC.

A note on this clone: At one end the junction does not follow the germline gene, possibly because of a read error. The rearrangement links TRBV7-9 to TRBJ2-7; D is uncertain. Germline CDR1 reads SEHNR; CDR2 reads FQNEAQ (reference sequence). The CDR3 has 14 residues. CDR3 loop: CASSLGPYSDEQYF. CDR3 sequence (DNA): TGTGCCAGCAGCTTAGGACCGTACTCCGACGAGCAGTACTTC.

The chain carries TRBV6-1 and TRBJ1-1, with D possibly being TRBD1 (5 bases). Germline CDR1 MNHNS, CDR2 SASEGT. This CDR3 contains 13 residues. V lost 3 bases, J lost 2 bases, and 7 bases lay in between. This CDR3 reads CASSDRVNTEAFF. The CDR3 nucleotides read TGTGCCAGCAGTGACAGGGTCAACACTGAAGCTTTCTTT.

The chain has TRBV5-1 and TRBJ1-1; D gene ambiguous. Trimming shortened V by 0 bases and J by 2 bases, and 14 bases separated the two germline ends. This CDR3 comprises 16 residues. Germline V gene sequence: CDR1 SGHRS, CDR2 YFSETQ. The CDR3 here is CASSLESHLPNTEAFF. As DNA, the CDR3 is TGCGCCAGCAGCTTGGAGTCACATCTCCCTAACACTGAAGCTTTCTTT.

The chain links TRBV6-6 to TRBJ1-2; tentative D call: TRBD1 (5 bases). The CDR3 runs to 13 residues. V was shortened by 3 bases and J by 9 bases, with 14 bases between the two germline ends. Germline V CDR1 and CDR2: MNHNY, SVGAGI (reference sequence). The CDR3 protein is CASSYGGLGSYTF. CDR3 nucleotide sequence: TGTGCCAGCAGTTATGGGGGACTGGGAAGCTACACCTTC.